This T cell receptor (beta chain) is from a study of response to subunit inactivated influenza vaccine. Overall study results and limits: The authors proposed limited new T cell recruitment per seasonal influenza vaccination.

This clonotype was counted between two and nine times. What it binds is unknown. The length of the CDR3 is 13 residues. The germline V and J ends were trimmed by 9 bases and 0 bases, with 9 bases remaining between them. The germline CDR1 and CDR2 sequences are KGHDR and SFDVKD. Via MiXCR, TCRdb re-called the RT-PCR reads, giving one row per CDR3 protein. Of over 150,000 distinct CDR3 sequences in the sample, approximately 9.2% were seen once. The clonotype originates from a man aged 45 to 65 who received an inactivated influenza vaccine. This sequence joins TRBV24-1 and TRBJ2-3; D tentatively reads TRBD1 or TRBD2 (5 bases each). This specimen was non-naive T cells sorted from PBMCs, taken on the day of vaccination. The CDR3 coding sequence is TGTGCCACCGATGGGACGAGCACAGATACGCAGTATTTT. Encoded protein: CATDGTSTDTQYF.